The rows below give T cell receptor beta chains drawn from one sample of a study of regulatory and conventional T cells in RAG deficiency. Clones were sequenced by immunoSEQ multiplex PCR, and TCRdb holds only the in-frame ones, with some missing. Of 9,000 to 15,000 clones in the sample, approximately 94% were seen once. These same records also appear under a second study, on regulatory T cells.

The specimen was CD127- CD25+ CD4+ Tregs sorted from blood. The receptors were sampled from a human donor in good health. Both conserved end residues are part of each CDR3. A D gene is named only where the DNA matches it firmly. Size tells how often a clone was seen (once, few, many) or the class of an expanded clone, and some rows leave it out.

j_gene: TRBJ2-4
abundance: NA
v_gene: TRBV2
len: 15
d_gene: NA
CDR3nt: TGTGCCAGCAGAACTACAGGGAAGGCCAAAAACATTCAGTACTTC
CDR3aa: CASRTTGKAKNIQYF

j_gene: TRBJ2-3
abundance: NA
v_gene: TRBV6-1
len: 15
d_gene: NA
CDR3nt: TGTGCCAGCAGTGAAGCGGGGGGGCGATCAGATACGCAGTATTTT
CDR3aa: CASSEAGGRSDTQYF

j_gene: TRBJ1-6
abundance: NA
v_gene: TRBV10-3
len: 15
d_gene: TRBD1
CDR3nt: TGTGCCATCAGTGGACAGGGGGTTGTGAATTCACCCCTCCACTTT
CDR3aa: CAISGQGVVNSPLHF

j_gene: TRBJ1-1
abundance: few
v_gene: TRBV10-3
len: 14
d_gene: NA
CDR3nt: TGTGCCATCAGTGCTGGCTTAATGAACACTGAAGCTTTCTTT
CDR3aa: CAISAGLMNTEAFF

j_gene: TRBJ2-7
abundance: once
v_gene: TRBV2
len: 12
d_gene: NA
CDR3nt: TGTGCCACCCAGGACAGCTCCTACGAGCAGTACTTC
CDR3aa: CATQDSSYEQYF

j_gene: TRBJ2-2
abundance: NA
v_gene: TRBV5-4
len: 15
d_gene: TRBD1
CDR3nt: TGTGCCAGCAGAGTAGGGACAGATTGGACCGGGGAGCTGTTTTTT
CDR3aa: CASRVGTDWTGELFF

j_gene: TRBJ1-5
abundance: NA
v_gene: TRBV2
len: 15
d_gene: TRBD1
CDR3nt: TGTGCCAGCAGTTCTGACAGGGGAGGCGGTCAGCCCCAGCATTTT
CDR3aa: CASSSDRGGGQPQHF

j_gene: TRBJ2-3
abundance: NA
v_gene: TRBV4-2
len: 15
d_gene: TRBD1
CDR3nt: TGTGCCAGCAGCCAAAGACAGGGAGGCACAGATACGCAGTATTTT
CDR3aa: CASSQRQGGTDTQYF

j_gene: TRBJ2-5
abundance: NA
v_gene: TRBV5-1
len: 16
d_gene: TRBD2
CDR3nt: TGCGCCAGCAGCTGGAGGACTAGCGGGGTTAGAGAGACCCAGTACTTC
CDR3aa: CASSWRTSGVRETQYF

j_gene: TRBJ2-7
abundance: NA
v_gene: TRBV18
len: 14
d_gene: NA
CDR3nt: TGTGCCAGCTCACCAACGAGGGAACCCTACGAGCAGTACTTC
CDR3aa: CASSPTREPYEQYF

j_gene: TRBJ1-2
abundance: once
v_gene: TRBV6-1
len: 14
d_gene: TRBD1
CDR3nt: TGTGCCAGCAGGAGGACAGGGCAGAACTATGGCTACACCTTC
CDR3aa: CASRRTGQNYGYTF

j_gene: TRBJ2-7
abundance: NA
v_gene: TRBV5-1
len: 14
d_gene: TRBD1
CDR3nt: TGCGCCAGCAGCCCGGGACAGTACTCCTACGAGCAGTACTTC
CDR3aa: CASSPGQYSYEQYF

j_gene: TRBJ1-1
abundance: NA
v_gene: TRBV7-3
len: 14
d_gene: TRBD1
CDR3nt: TGTGCCAGCAGCTTAGGGACAGGGAACACTGAAGCTTTCTTT
CDR3aa: CASSLGTGNTEAFF

j_gene: TRBJ1-3
abundance: NA
v_gene: TRBV5-1
len: 14
d_gene: NA
CDR3nt: TGCGCCAGCAGCTTGGGGGGGCCTGGAAACACCATATATTTT
CDR3aa: CASSLGGPGNTIYF

j_gene: TRBJ2-7
abundance: once
v_gene: TRBV6-1
len: 16
d_gene: TRBD2
CDR3nt: TGTGCCAGCAGTGGGGCCCTAGCGGGGGTTCCGTACGAGCAGTACTTC
CDR3aa: CASSGALAGVPYEQYF

j_gene: TRBJ2-3
abundance: NA
v_gene: TRBV15
len: 14
d_gene: NA
CDR3nt: TGTGCCACCAGCAGAGGGGCGACCACAGATACGCAGTATTTT
CDR3aa: CATSRGATTDTQYF

j_gene: TRBJ1-2
abundance: NA
v_gene: TRBV7-9
len: 15
d_gene: TRBD1
CDR3nt: TGTGCCAGCAGCTTAGGGAATACAGGGGGCCTTGGCTACACCTTC
CDR3aa: CASSLGNTGGLGYTF

j_gene: TRBJ2-5
abundance: once
v_gene: TRBV7-2
len: 15
d_gene: TRBD2
CDR3nt: TGTGCCAGCAGCCCCGGACGGGAGGGATGGGAGACCCAGTACTTC
CDR3aa: CASSPGREGWETQYF

j_gene: TRBJ1-5
abundance: NA
v_gene: TRBV19
len: 17
d_gene: NA
CDR3nt: TGTGCCAGTAGTATAGGGGGACACAGAGGCGGTGATCAGCCCCAGCATTTT
CDR3aa: CASSIGGHRGGDQPQHF

j_gene: TRBJ1-1
abundance: NA
v_gene: TRBV5-1
len: 13
d_gene: NA
CDR3nt: TGCGCCAGCAGCGTTGGACAGCACACTGAAGCTTTCTTT
CDR3aa: CASSVGQHTEAFF

j_gene: TRBJ2-3
abundance: NA
v_gene: TRBV7-9
len: 15
d_gene: TRBD1
CDR3nt: TGTGCCAGCAGCTTTAGCAGGGGGAGCACAGATACGCAGTATTTT
CDR3aa: CASSFSRGSTDTQYF

j_gene: TRBJ1-5
abundance: NA
v_gene: TRBV5-1
len: 14
d_gene: NA
CDR3nt: TGCGCCAGCAGCTTGGGAACTATCGGGCAGCCCCAGCATTTT
CDR3aa: CASSLGTIGQPQHF

j_gene: TRBJ1-5
abundance: NA
v_gene: TRBV6-1
len: 15
d_gene: NA
CDR3nt: TGTGCCAGCAGTGAAGCGCGGCTGATTAATCAGCCCCAGCATTTT
CDR3aa: CASSEARLINQPQHF

j_gene: TRBJ1-2
abundance: NA
v_gene: TRBV30
len: 15
d_gene: TRBD1
CDR3nt: TGTGCCTGGAGTGCCGGGACAGTCTCCCCTATGGGCTACACCTTC
CDR3aa: CAWSAGTVSPMGYTF

j_gene: TRBJ2-5
abundance: NA
v_gene: TRBV9
len: 16
d_gene: TRBD2
CDR3nt: TGTGCCAGCAGCGTACTGGCGGGGGGCCCCCAAGAGACCCAGTACTTC
CDR3aa: CASSVLAGGPQETQYF

j_gene: TRBJ2-7
abundance: NA
v_gene: TRBV11-2
len: 13
d_gene: NA
CDR3nt: TGTGCCAGCAGCCGTCCAGGGGTAGGCGAGCAGTACTTC
CDR3aa: CASSRPGVGEQYF

j_gene: TRBJ1-5
abundance: NA
v_gene: TRBV4-2
len: 16
d_gene: TRBD1
CDR3nt: TGTGCCAGCAGCCCCGGTGGGCAGGGGGCTGCTCAGCCCCAGCATTTT
CDR3aa: CASSPGGQGAAQPQHF

j_gene: TRBJ1-6
abundance: NA
v_gene: TRBV9
len: 15
d_gene: TRBD1
CDR3nt: TGCGCCAGCAGCGTAGGACAGGGATATGGTTCCCCCCTCCACTTT
CDR3aa: CASSVGQGYGSPLHF

j_gene: TRBJ2-5
abundance: NA
v_gene: TRBV28
len: 13
d_gene: NA
CDR3nt: TGTGCCAGCAAATCGGCAGGAAGAGAGACCCAGTACTTC
CDR3aa: CASKSAGRETQYF

j_gene: TRBJ2-5
abundance: NA
v_gene: TRBV7-2
len: 11
d_gene: NA
CDR3nt: TGTGCCAGCAGCCTGCAAGAGACCCAGTACTTC
CDR3aa: CASSLQETQYF

j_gene: TRBJ1-1
abundance: NA
v_gene: TRBV9
len: 13
d_gene: NA
CDR3nt: TGTGCCAGCAGCGTAGAATCAGTCACTGAAGCTTTCTTT
CDR3aa: CASSVESVTEAFF

j_gene: TRBJ1-6
abundance: NA
v_gene: TRBV4-1
len: 16
d_gene: NA
CDR3nt: TGCGCCAGCAGCCGGGCCAGGGCAGGGTACAGTTCACCCCTCCACTTT
CDR3aa: CASSRARAGYSSPLHF

j_gene: TRBJ1-1
abundance: NA
v_gene: TRBV18
len: 16
d_gene: NA
CDR3nt: TGTGCCAGCTCACCACCGGGGGGGATCATGAACACTGAAGCTTTCTTT
CDR3aa: CASSPPGGIMNTEAFF

j_gene: TRBJ2-5
abundance: once
v_gene: TRBV10-3
len: 13
d_gene: NA
CDR3nt: TGTGCCATCAGCAAGACAGGCCAAGAGACCCAGTACTTC
CDR3aa: CAISKTGQETQYF

j_gene: TRBJ2-4
abundance: NA
v_gene: TRBV4-2
len: 20
d_gene: NA
CDR3nt: TGTGCCAGCAGCCAAGATTCCGGCAGCCTTATGAGACTAGCCAAAAACATTCAGTACTTC
CDR3aa: CASSQDSGSLMRLAKNIQYF

j_gene: TRBJ2-7
abundance: few
v_gene: TRBV14
len: 13
d_gene: NA
CDR3nt: TGTGCCAGCAGTCGGACAGTGGCCTACGAGCAGTACTTC
CDR3aa: CASSRTVAYEQYF

j_gene: TRBJ2-5
abundance: NA
v_gene: TRBV15
len: 13
d_gene: TRBD1
CDR3nt: TGTGCCACCAATCGGGACAGGGGGGAGACCCAGTACTTC
CDR3aa: CATNRDRGETQYF

j_gene: TRBJ2-1
abundance: NA
v_gene: TRBV5-1
len: 15
d_gene: TRBD1
CDR3nt: TGCGCCAGCAGCGGGGACAGGGGAGAAGGCAATGAGCAGTTCTTC
CDR3aa: CASSGDRGEGNEQFF

j_gene: TRBJ2-3
abundance: NA
v_gene: TRBV6-1
len: 15
d_gene: NA
CDR3nt: TGTGCCAGCAGCGTCGGCGGGGGCGACACAGATACGCAGTATTTT
CDR3aa: CASSVGGGDTDTQYF

j_gene: TRBJ2-1
abundance: NA
v_gene: TRBV5-1
len: 15
d_gene: TRBD2
CDR3nt: TGCGCCAGCAGCTCTCTAGCGGGCGTGGCAAATGAGCAGTTCTTC
CDR3aa: CASSSLAGVANEQFF

j_gene: TRBJ1-1
abundance: NA
v_gene: TRBV2
len: 12
d_gene: NA
CDR3nt: TGTGCCAGATCACAGGGCTCCACTGAAGCTTTCTTT
CDR3aa: CARSQGSTEAFF

j_gene: TRBJ1-2
abundance: NA
v_gene: TRBV6-5
len: 15
d_gene: TRBD1
CDR3nt: TGTGCCAGCAGTTCCAGGACAGGGGTATACTATGGCCACACCTTC
CDR3aa: CASSSRTGVYYGHTF

j_gene: TRBJ1-1
abundance: NA
v_gene: TRBV9
len: 14
d_gene: TRBD1
CDR3nt: TGTGCCAGCAGCCCCCGACAGGGGCACACTGAAGCTTTCTTT
CDR3aa: CASSPRQGHTEAFF

j_gene: TRBJ2-7
abundance: once
v_gene: TRBV11-2
len: 14
d_gene: NA
CDR3nt: TGTGCCAGCAGCCTAGCAAGCTACTCCTACGAGCAGTACTTC
CDR3aa: CASSLASYSYEQYF

j_gene: TRBJ1-1
abundance: NA
v_gene: TRBV18
len: 14
d_gene: NA
CDR3nt: TGTGCCAGCTCACCAGGACAGATGAACACTGAAGCTTTCTTT
CDR3aa: CASSPGQMNTEAFF

j_gene: TRBJ1-6
abundance: NA
v_gene: TRBV6-1
len: 15
d_gene: NA
CDR3nt: TGTGCCAGCGGCACAGGGATCTCCTATAATTCACCCCTCCACTTT
CDR3aa: CASGTGISYNSPLHF

j_gene: TRBJ2-3
abundance: NA
v_gene: TRBV9
len: 13
d_gene: NA
CDR3nt: TGTGCCAGCAGCGCCACAGGGCCGGATACGCAGTATTTT
CDR3aa: CASSATGPDTQYF

j_gene: TRBJ2-2
abundance: NA
v_gene: TRBV7-3
len: 16
d_gene: TRBD1
CDR3nt: TGTGCCAGCAGCCCAGGGGGCCGCACGAACACCGGGGAGCTGTTTTTT
CDR3aa: CASSPGGRTNTGELFF

j_gene: TRBJ1-3
abundance: once
v_gene: TRBV11-2
len: 15
d_gene: TRBD1
CDR3nt: TGTGCCAGCAGCTTAAACCCAGGGGGAGGAAACACCATATATTTT
CDR3aa: CASSLNPGGGNTIYF

j_gene: TRBJ2-7
abundance: NA
v_gene: TRBV19
len: 14
d_gene: NA
CDR3nt: TGTGCCAGTAGTATACGTGGGAGCTCCTACGAGCAGTACTTC
CDR3aa: CASSIRGSSYEQYF

j_gene: TRBJ2-7
abundance: NA
v_gene: TRBV5-1
len: 13
d_gene: TRBD1
CDR3nt: TGCGCCAGCAGTGGGACAGGGCCTCACGAGCAGTACTTC
CDR3aa: CASSGTGPHEQYF

j_gene: TRBJ1-2
abundance: once
v_gene: TRBV4-1
len: 15
d_gene: NA
CDR3nt: TGCGCCAGCAGCCAAGTAGAGGCCCGGGGCTATGGCTACACCTTC
CDR3aa: CASSQVEARGYGYTF

j_gene: TRBJ1-1
abundance: once
v_gene: TRBV7-2
len: 16
d_gene: TRBD1
CDR3nt: TGTGCCAGCAGCTTAGTAGGGCAGGGGGCAGGGACTGAAGCTTTCTTT
CDR3aa: CASSLVGQGAGTEAFF

j_gene: TRBJ2-1
abundance: NA
v_gene: TRBV10-3
len: 14
d_gene: NA
CDR3nt: TGTGCCATCAGTTTCGGGCTTGTCGGGGATGAGCAGTTCTTC
CDR3aa: CAISFGLVGDEQFF

j_gene: TRBJ2-5
abundance: NA
v_gene: TRBV19
len: 16
d_gene: TRBD1
CDR3nt: TGTGCCAGTAGTATAGTCAAGGGGGCTGCCTGGGAGACCCAGTACTTC
CDR3aa: CASSIVKGAAWETQYF

j_gene: TRBJ2-3
abundance: NA
v_gene: TRBV6-6
len: 15
d_gene: TRBD2
CDR3nt: TGTGCCAGCAGTCAAAGCGGGGGAGGGACAGATACGCAGTATTTT
CDR3aa: CASSQSGGGTDTQYF

j_gene: TRBJ2-5
abundance: NA
v_gene: TRBV29-1
len: 14
d_gene: TRBD2
CDR3nt: TGCAGCGTTGAACCTAGCGGGGGTATCGAGACCCAGTACTTC
CDR3aa: CSVEPSGGIETQYF

j_gene: TRBJ1-2
abundance: NA
v_gene: TRBV6-6
len: 13
d_gene: NA
CDR3nt: TGTGCCAGCAGTTACGGGGGGGGTTGGGGCTACACCTTC
CDR3aa: CASSYGGGWGYTF